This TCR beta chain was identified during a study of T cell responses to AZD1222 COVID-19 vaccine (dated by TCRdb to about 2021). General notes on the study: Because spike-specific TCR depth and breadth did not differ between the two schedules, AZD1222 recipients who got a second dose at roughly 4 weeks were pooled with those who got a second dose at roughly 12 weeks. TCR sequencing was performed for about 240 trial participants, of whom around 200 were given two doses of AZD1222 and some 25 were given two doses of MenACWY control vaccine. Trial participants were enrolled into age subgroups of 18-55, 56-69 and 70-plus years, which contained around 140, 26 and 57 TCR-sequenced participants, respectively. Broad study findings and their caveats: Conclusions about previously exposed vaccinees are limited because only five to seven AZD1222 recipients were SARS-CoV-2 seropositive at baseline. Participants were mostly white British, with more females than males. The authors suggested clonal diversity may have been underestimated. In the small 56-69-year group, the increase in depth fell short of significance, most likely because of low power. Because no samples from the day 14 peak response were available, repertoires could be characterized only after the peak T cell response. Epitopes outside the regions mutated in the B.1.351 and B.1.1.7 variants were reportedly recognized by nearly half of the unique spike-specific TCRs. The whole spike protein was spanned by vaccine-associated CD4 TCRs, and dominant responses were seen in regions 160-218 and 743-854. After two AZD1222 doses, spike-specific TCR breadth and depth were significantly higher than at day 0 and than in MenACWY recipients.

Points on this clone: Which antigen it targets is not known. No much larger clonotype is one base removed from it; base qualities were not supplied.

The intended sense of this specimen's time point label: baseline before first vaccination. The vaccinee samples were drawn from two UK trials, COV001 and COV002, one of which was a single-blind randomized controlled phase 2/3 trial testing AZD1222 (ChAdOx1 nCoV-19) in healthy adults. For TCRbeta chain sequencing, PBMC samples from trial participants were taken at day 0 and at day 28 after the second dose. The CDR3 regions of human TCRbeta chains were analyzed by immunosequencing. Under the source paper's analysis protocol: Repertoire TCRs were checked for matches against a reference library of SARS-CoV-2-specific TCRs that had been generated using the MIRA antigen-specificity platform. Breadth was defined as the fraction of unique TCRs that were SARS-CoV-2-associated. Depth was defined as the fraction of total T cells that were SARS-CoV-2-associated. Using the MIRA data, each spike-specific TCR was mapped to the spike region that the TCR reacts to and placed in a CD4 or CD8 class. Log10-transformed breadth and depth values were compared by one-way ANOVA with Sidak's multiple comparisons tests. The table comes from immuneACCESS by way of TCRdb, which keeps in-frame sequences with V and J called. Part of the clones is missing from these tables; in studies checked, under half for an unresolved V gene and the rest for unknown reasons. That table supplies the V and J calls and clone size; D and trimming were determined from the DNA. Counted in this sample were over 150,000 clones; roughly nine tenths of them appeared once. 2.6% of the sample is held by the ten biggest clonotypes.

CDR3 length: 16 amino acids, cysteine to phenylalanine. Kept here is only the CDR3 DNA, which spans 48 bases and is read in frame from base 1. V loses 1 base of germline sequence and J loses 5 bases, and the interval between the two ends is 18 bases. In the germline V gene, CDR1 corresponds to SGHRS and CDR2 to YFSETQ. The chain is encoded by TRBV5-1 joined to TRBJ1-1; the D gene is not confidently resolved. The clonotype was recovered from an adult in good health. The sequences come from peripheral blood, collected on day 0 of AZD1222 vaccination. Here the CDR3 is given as CASSLQFGSEKTEAFF. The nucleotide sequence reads TGCGCCAGCAGCTTGCAGTTTGGTTCCGAAAAAACTGAAGCTTTCTTT.